Shown below are 2 T cell receptor beta chains from a single sample sequenced in a study of spatial heterogeneity in lung cancer. Antigens for these TCRs are unknown. The time point denotes: sample taken at primary tumor resection. TCRdb called the 5' RACE reads again in MiXCR, with one record for every CDR3 protein. The data contain thousands of distinct CDR3 sequences, more than 5.5% of them singletons. General study findings and limits: Tumor mutation count correlated with how many alpha and beta TCRs expanded intratumorally.

The specimen was lung tumor tissue, collected at surgery. These receptors came from a male donor with early-stage non-small cell lung cancer.

By its share, this clonotype is medium-sized. With the library built for alpha chains, this beta chain is off target and its frequency is not meaningful. This rearrangement joins TRBV6-6 to TRBJ1-3; no clear D gene. Trimming removed 8 bases from V and 7 bases from J, with 12 bases in between. The CDR3 is 12 residues long. The germline gives CDR1 MNHNY, CDR2 SVGAGI (reference sequence). CDR3 DNA sequence: TGTGCCAGCTCGACCGCGGAGAACACCATATATTTT. Its protein is CASSTAENTIYF.

This clonotype is categorized as medium-sized (0.01 to 0.1%). This beta chain is off target for a library built for alpha chains, so its abundance means little. This chain links TRBV7-9 with TRBJ1-2, with unresolved D. The germline V gene has CDR1 SEHNR and CDR2 FQNEAQ (reference sequence). The V end was cut by 5 bases, the J end by 1 base, with 14 bases between. There are 15 residues in the CDR3. The CDR3 here is CASSRTGGDNYGYTF. The CDR3 DNA follows: TGTGCCAGCAGCCGTACGGGAGGAGATAACTATGGCTACACCTTC.